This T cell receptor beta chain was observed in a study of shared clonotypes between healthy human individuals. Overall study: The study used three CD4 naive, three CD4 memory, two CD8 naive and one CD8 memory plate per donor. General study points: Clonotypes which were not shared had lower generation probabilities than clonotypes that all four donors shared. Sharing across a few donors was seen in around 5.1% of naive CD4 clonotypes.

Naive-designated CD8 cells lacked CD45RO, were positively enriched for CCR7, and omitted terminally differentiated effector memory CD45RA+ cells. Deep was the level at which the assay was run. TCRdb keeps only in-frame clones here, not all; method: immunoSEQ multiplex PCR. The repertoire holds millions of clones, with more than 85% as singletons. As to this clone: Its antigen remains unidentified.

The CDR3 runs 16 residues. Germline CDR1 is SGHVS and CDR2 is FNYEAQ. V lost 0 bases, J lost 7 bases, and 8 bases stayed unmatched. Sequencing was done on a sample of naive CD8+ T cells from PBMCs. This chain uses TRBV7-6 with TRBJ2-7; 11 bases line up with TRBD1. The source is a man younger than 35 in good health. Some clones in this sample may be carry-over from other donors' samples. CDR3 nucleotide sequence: TGTGCCAGCAGCTTAGCGATGGGACAGGGGGGTTGGGAGCAGTACTTC. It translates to CASSLAMGQGGWEQYF.